This T cell receptor (beta chain) was documented in a study of T cell responses to AZD1222 COVID-19 vaccine. General study points: Mostly white British, mostly female donors; authors suggested clonal diversity may be underestimated. Spike-specific TCR breadth and depth grew following two AZD1222 doses.

This table comes from immunoSEQ multiplex PCR, and its TCRdb copy is limited to in-frame clones, with some not included. Here the sample spans around 140,000 clones, 91% being singletons. There are a few counts of this clone. What it binds is unknown. The CDR3 has 17 amino acids. Germline CDR1 LNHNV, CDR2 YYDKDF (reference sequence). Trimming shortened V by 5 bases and J by 0 bases, and 19 bases separated the two germline ends. The source was peripheral blood, collected 28 days after the second AZD1222 dose. This sequence was found in an adult who received the AZD1222 COVID-19 vaccine. The V and J genes are TRBV15 and TRBJ1-1; no reliable D call. The CDR3 loop is CATSGSLRLGMNTEAFF. For the CDR3, the DNA is TGTGCCACCAGCGGATCCCTTCGCCTGGGAATGAACACTGAAGCTTTCTTT.